Shown below are 14 T cell receptor beta chains from a single sample sequenced in a study of cytomegalovirus exposure and HLA in healthy donors. It was with 60 Vbeta and 13 Jbeta primers that the PCR ran. TCRdb's copy holds only in-frame clones and misses some; the assay was immunoSEQ multiplex PCR. The top ten hold roughly 1.2% of the sample, which has about 110,000 clones, 78% seen once. The sequenced sample was PBMCs. These receptors originate from a young woman in good health and CMV-seronegative.

The chain recombines TRBV4-3 with TRBJ1-1; perhaps TRBD1 as D (5 bases). CDR1 and CDR2 (germline): LGHNA, YSLEER. Trimming removed 1 base at V and 7 bases at J, with 13 bases between. The CDR3 is 14 residues long. In DNA form, the CDR3 reads TGCGCCAGCAGCCAAGCTACTGCAGGGAATGAAGCTTTCTTT. Amino acid sequence: CASSQATAGNEAFF.

The chain links TRBV5-6 to TRBJ1-1, with TRBD1 matching 8 bases. J lost 0 bases, V lost 0 bases, and 4 bases had no gene match. From germline, CDR1 is SGHDT and CDR2 YYEEEE. The CDR3 covers 16 residues. CDR3: CASSLGQGAVNTEAFF. In DNA, the CDR3 is TGTGCCAGCAGCTTGGGGCAGGGGGCCGTGAACACTGAAGCTTTCTTT.

The rearrangement links TRBV25-1 to TRBJ2-3, with TRBD2 matching 8 bases. Per the germline V gene, CDR1 is MGHDK and CDR2 is SYGVNS. V gave up 1 base and J gave up 3 bases; unmatched junction bases: 3. The CDR3 has 15 amino acids. The CDR3: CASSEFGRVTDTQYF. The CDR3 nucleotides are TGTGCCAGCAGTGAATTCGGGAGGGTTACAGATACGCAGTATTTT.

The rearrangement joins TRBV28 to TRBJ1-1, with 8 bases aligning to TRBD1. This CDR3 is built from 14 residues. Germline CDR1 MDHEN, CDR2 SYDVKM. The V segment lost 1 base and the J segment 10 bases; nucleotides outside the gene matches: 8. DNA of the CDR3: TGTGCCAGCAGTTTATTGCAGGGGGCCCGTGTAGCTTTCTTT. It codes for CASSLLQGARVAFF.

This chain uses TRBV6-1 with TRBJ1-1; D possibly corresponds to TRBD1 (6 bases). With 6 bases removed from V and 4 bases from J, the gap between germline ends came to 12 bases. The CDR3 sequence is 13 residues long. The V gene's germline CDR1 is MNHNS and CDR2 SASEGT. The CDR3 loop reads CASSRGGGTEAFF. CDR3 in DNA: TGTGCCAGCAGCCGGGGAGGGGGCACTGAAGCTTTCTTT.

This clone has only one observation. V and J are TRBV9 and TRBJ2-2, with 7 bases that match TRBD2. Germline V CDR1 and CDR2: SGDLS, YYNGEE. The CDR3 contains 14 residues. V lost 4 bases and J lost 6; bases outside the gene matches: 6. DNA of the CDR3: TGTGCCAGCAGCTTCCAAGCGGGACCCGGGGAGCTGTTTTTT. Translated, it gives CASSFQAGPGELFF. Together with reference TRBV9 and TRBJ2-2, the CDR3 gives the full variable domain: DSGVTQTPKHLITATGQRVTLRCSPRSGDLSVYWYQQSLDQGLQFLIQYYNGEERAKGNILERFSAQQFPDLHSELNLSSLELGDSALYFCASSFQAGPGELFFGEGSRLTVL.

As DNA, the CDR3 is TGTGCCAGCAGTTTGGCCGCGGCGGGACATGAGCAGTTCTTC. Encoded protein: CASSLAAAGHEQFF. The J gene is TRBJ2-1, the V gene TRBV28, with a possible D match to TRBD2 (6 bases). Deletions cut 3 bases from V and 8 bases from J, with 14 bases between. CDR1 and CDR2 from the germline V gene are MDHEN and SYDVKM. The CDR3 totals 14 residues. The full variable domain, rest sourced from reference TRBV28 and TRBJ2-1, is DVKVTQSSRYLVKRTGEKVFLECVQDMDHENMFWYRQDPGLGLRLIYFSYDVKMKEKGDIPEGYSVSREKKERFSLILESASTNQTSMYLCASSLAAAGHEQFFGPGTRLTVL.

CDR3 protein: CASSRGDSRTDTQYF. The CDR3 bases are TGCGCCAGCAGCAGGGGGGACAGCCGCACAGATACGCAGTATTTT. The chain joins TRBV5-1 to TRBJ2-3, with TRBD1 as a possible D gene (7 bases). V was clipped by 4 bases and J by 1 base, with 13 bases between them. The length of the CDR3 is 15 residues. CDR1 SGHRS and CDR2 YFSETQ come from the germline V gene.

The chain couples TRBV9 to TRBJ2-7; TRBD1 aligns across 7 bases. Germline assignment: CDR1 SGDLS and CDR2 YYNGEE. With V trimmed by 0 bases and J by 4 bases, 4 bases remained unmatched. The length of the CDR3 is 14 residues. The CDR3 is CASSVGQGVYEQYF. CDR3 in DNA: TGTGCCAGCAGCGTAGGTCAGGGGGTATACGAGCAGTACTTC.

This clone has just a few counts. This CDR3 reads CASSREVWRDGFNYGYTF. CDR3 nucleotides: TGTGCCAGCAGCCGAGAAGTTTGGAGGGACGGCTTTAACTATGGCTACACCTTC. The chain combines TRBV14 with TRBJ1-2; possible D gene TRBD1, 5 bases. The ends were cut back, 4 bases at V and 1 base at J, with 22 bases in the middle. The CDR3 length is 18 residues. CDR1 and CDR2 from the germline V gene are SGHDN and FVKESK.

The V gene is TRBV4-1, the J gene TRBJ2-2, with 7 bases aligning to TRBD2. The junction had 14 bases not matched to a gene; V was cut back by 1 base and J by 3 bases. The length of the CDR3 is 19 residues. Germline V gives CDR1 MGHRA, CDR2 YSYEKL. The CDR3 DNA reads as TGCGCCAGCAGCCAAGCATTCTTCGGCGGGGGATTAGACACCGGGGAGCTGTTTTTT. It specifies CASSQAFFGGGLDTGELFF.

The rearrangement links TRBV6-6 to TRBJ2-7; D gene ambiguous. V was trimmed by 5 bases and J by 1 base, leaving 12 bases between them. This CDR3 is built from 14 residues. The germline V gene encodes CDR1 MNHNY and CDR2 SVGAGI (reference sequence). CDR3 sequence: CASSPPVRSYEQYF. CDR3 sequence (DNA): TGTGCCAGCAGTCCCCCAGTCAGGTCCTACGAGCAGTACTTC.

This chain joins TRBV5-1 and TRBJ2-2; weak D call: TRBD2 (6 bases). The germline gives CDR1 SGHRS, CDR2 YFSETQ. Between the trimmed V and J ends, which lost 2 bases and 7 bases, there was a span of 15 bases. CDR3 size: 15 residues. CDR3 residues: CASSLPTSRGGELFF. The CDR3, as DNA: TGCGCCAGCAGCTTACCGACTAGTCGGGGCGGGGAGCTGTTTTTT.

The chain uses TRBV15 and TRBJ2-7; 9 bases align to TRBD1. The trim removed 1 base at V and 3 bases at J, leaving 4 bases unmatched. The CDR3 runs to 15 residues. From germline, CDR1 is LNHNV and CDR2 YYDKDF (reference sequence). CDR3 DNA: TGTGCCACCAGCAGAGTTGGGACAGGGCTCTACGAGCAGTACTTC. Protein sequence: CATSRVGTGLYEQYF.